This T cell receptor (beta chain) was documented in a study of T cell repertoires in cytomegalovirus infection. Germline CDR1 is LNHDA and CDR2 is SQIVND (reference sequence). CDR3 length: 14 amino acids. The V gene lost 5 bases and the J gene lost 6 bases, with 16 bases spanning the gap. A single record per CDR3 protein comes from TCRdb applying MiXCR to the reads. Of more than 150,000 distinct CDR3 sequences in the sample, about 21% were seen once. The chain has TRBV19 and TRBJ2-5; TRBD1 is a possible D gene (5 bases). The clonotype originates from a human donor in good health (CMV status not recorded). Some clones in this sample may be carry-over from other donors' samples. Material: PBMCs. This chain's CDR3 is CASSSLGQGKTQYF. DNA for the CDR3: TGTGCCAGTAGTTCCCTTGGGCAGGGTAAGACCCAGTACTTC.